One and the same sample provided the 22 T cell receptor beta chains below, sequenced in a study of somatic mutations in cytotoxic T cells in rheumatoid arthritis listed by TCRdb under 2017. Library prep was done by the immunoSEQ multiplex PCR assay. TCRdb took over this immuneACCESS table, retaining in-frame rearrangements with V and J assigned. Such tables are incomplete; in checked studies, under half of the missing clones stem from an unresolved V gene, and the remainder is unexplained. For this sample the table gives under 25,000 clones, of which 85% to 90% were detected only once. The ten biggest clones cover roughly 15% of the sample. Sequenced material: CD8+ T cells sorted from blood. These receptors came from a man aged 40-49 years in good health.

The chain combines TRBV6-6 with TRBJ1-2, with D tentatively TRBD1 (5 bases). With 11 bases removed from V and 2 bases from J, the gap between germline ends came to 15 bases. From germline, CDR1 is MNHNY and CDR2 SVGAGI (reference sequence). The CDR3 contains 13 residues. This chain's CDR3 is CACSEQVNYGYTF. The CDR3 region has the DNA TGTGCCTGCTCCGAACAGGTGAACTATGGCTACACCTTC.

A single count supports this clone. The CDR3 nucleotides are TGTGCCAGCAGTTTGATTACGACAGGGATTAATTGGCAAGAGACCCAGTACTTC. Translated, it gives CASSLITTGINWQETQYF. The J gene is TRBJ2-5, the V gene TRBV28; 7 bases are a match to TRBD1. CDR1 MDHEN and CDR2 SYDVKM come from the germline V gene. V gave up 3 bases and J gave up 2 bases; unmatched junction bases: 15. The CDR3 totals 18 residues.

V is TRBV27 and J is TRBJ2-3; D uncertain. V lost 3 bases and J 2 bases, leaving 18 bases between the germline ends. The CDR3 totals 17 residues. Germline V lookup: CDR1 MNHEY, CDR2 SMNVEV (reference sequence). The CDR3 protein is CASSFLPDSRDTDTQYF. The CDR3 coding sequence is TGTGCCAGCAGTTTTCTCCCGGATAGCCGCGACACAGATACGCAGTATTTT.

This clone was detected only once. The CDR3 DNA reads as TGCGCCAGCAGCCAAGGTTGGGGACTAGCGACCCAAGAGACCCAGTACTTC. Encoded protein: CASSQGWGLATQETQYF. The V gene is TRBV4-3, the J gene TRBJ2-5; 10 bases align to TRBD2. This CDR3 has 17 amino acids. V was clipped by 1 base and J by 1 base; unmatched bases: 6. Germline CDR1 and CDR2: LGHNA and YSLEER.

The chain carries TRBV5-4 and TRBJ1-1, with TRBD1 matching 11 bases. The CDR3 length is 17 residues. Germline-derived CDR1 and CDR2 are SGHNT and YYREEE (reference sequence). V lost 5 bases to trimming and J lost 4 bases; unmatched junction nucleotides: 13. The CDR3 reads CASSSGQGAPYGTEAFF. For the CDR3, the DNA is TGTGCCAGCAGTTCCGGACAGGGGGCCCCCTATGGCACTGAAGCTTTCTTT. Looking up the rest from reference TRBV5-4 and TRBJ1-1 gives the full variable domain: ETGVTQSPTHLIKTRGQQVTLRCSSQSGHNTVSWYQQALGQGPQFIFQYYREEENGRGNFPPRFSGLQFPNYSSELNVNALELDDSALYLCASSSGQGAPYGTEAFFGQGTRLTVV.

The rearrangement joins TRBV15 to TRBJ2-5; D gene ambiguous. V lost 4 bases and J lost 0, with 9 bases in between. Germline V CDR1 and CDR2: LNHNV, YYDKDF (reference sequence). This CDR3 has 14 amino acids. CDR3 protein: CATSTLGNQETQYF. The CDR3 nucleotides are TGTGCCACCAGCACCCTTGGGAACCAAGAGACCCAGTACTTC.

V and J are TRBV7-9 and TRBJ1-6, with a tentative D call TRBD1 (5 bases). The V and J ends lost 5 bases and 14 bases respectively, with 13 bases between them. This CDR3 has 12 amino acids. Germline CDR1 and CDR2: SEHNR and FQNEAQ (reference sequence). Written as DNA, the CDR3 is TGTGCCAGCAGCACGGAGGACATCACCCTCCACTTT. Protein sequence: CASSTEDITLHF.

The V gene is TRBV7-8, the J gene TRBJ2-1; TRBD2 agrees at 12 bases. This CDR3 is built from 15 residues. V gave up 5 bases and J gave up 4 bases; unmatched junction bases: 3. In germline, CDR1 is SGHVS, CDR2 FQNEAQ. The CDR3: CASSLGLAGYNEQFF. The CDR3, as DNA: TGTGCCAGCAGCCTTGGACTAGCGGGGTACAATGAGCAGTTCTTC.

V is TRBV4-3 and J is TRBJ2-7; D uncertain. The length of the CDR3 is 16 residues. V gave up 0 bases and J gave up 2 bases, with 14 bases separating them. CDR1 LGHNA and CDR2 YSLEER come from the germline V gene. CDR3 sequence: CASSQDPTETPYEQYF. The CDR3 DNA reads as TGCGCCAGCAGCCAAGACCCCACGGAAACCCCCTACGAGCAGTACTTC.

The genes are TRBV9 and TRBJ2-1; D is possibly TRBD2 (6 bases). Trimming took off 0 bases at V and 2 bases at J, with 12 bases between the two ends. Germline V gene data show CDR1 as SGDLS and CDR2 as YYNGEE. This CDR3 is 16 amino acids long. As DNA, the CDR3 is TGTGCCAGCAGCGTAGGGGTCGGGAGTACCTACAATGAGCAGTTCTTC. Translation gives CASSVGVGSTYNEQFF.

V usage is TRBV27 and J usage is TRBJ2-7; 12 positions match TRBD1. V trimming: 0 bases; J trimming: 2 bases; junction bases outside the gene matches: 17. The CDR3 is made up of 21 amino acids. Germline lookup yields CDR1 MNHEY and CDR2 SMNVEV (reference sequence). CDR3 residues: CASSLSGEWDRGHLVTYEQYF. Written as DNA, the CDR3 is TGTGCCAGCAGTTTATCAGGTGAATGGGACAGGGGGCACCTTGTAACCTACGAGCAGTACTTC.

This clone has more than one count but fewer than ten. The chain couples TRBV6-1 to TRBJ1-1, with 8 nucleotides matching TRBD1. Germline CDR1 and CDR2: MNHNS and SASEGT. V was pared by 2 bases and J by 10 bases, with 12 bases of the junction left unmatched. The CDR3 runs to 15 residues. CDR3 in amino acids: CASSEMTGEVSGAFF. The CDR3 DNA follows: TGTGCCAGCAGTGAAATGACAGGGGAGGTTTCAGGAGCTTTCTTT.

This clone was detected only once. The chain is built from TRBV2 and TRBJ1-2, with D possibly TRBD1 on 5 matching bases. This CDR3 is 14 amino acids long. Germline assignment: CDR1 SNHLY and CDR2 FYNNEI. V lost 7 bases, J lost 4 bases, and 16 bases lay in between. This chain's CDR3 is CASTLAGAGYGYTF. DNA of the CDR3: TGTGCCAGCACCCTAGCTGGGGCAGGCTATGGCTACACCTTC.

The genes are TRBV27 and TRBJ1-2, with D possibly matching TRBD1 (5 bases). The length of the CDR3 is 13 residues. V was cut by 8 bases and J by 7 bases, with 17 bases left in between. CDR1 and CDR2 (germline): MNHEY, SMNVEV (reference sequence). As DNA, the CDR3 is TGTGCCAGCGGGACCGTGGGATGGGGTGGCTACACCTTC. It codes for CASGTVGWGGYTF.

The chain carries TRBV4-1 and TRBJ2-1; 9 positions agree with TRBD2. Germline CDR1 is MGHRA and CDR2 is YSYEKL. V dropped 6 bases and J dropped 2; count of bases not matched to a gene: 5. This CDR3 has 15 amino acids. CDR3 protein: CASSSTSGTYNEQFF. Written as DNA, the CDR3 is TGCGCCAGCAGTTCGACTAGCGGAACCTACAATGAGCAGTTCTTC.

The V gene is TRBV7-9, the J gene TRBJ2-1, with D possibly matching TRBD2 (6 bases). The CDR3 extends over 14 amino acids. Looked up from germline, CDR1 is SEHNR and CDR2 is FQNEAQ (reference sequence). Trimming shortened V by 8 bases and J by 8 bases, and 19 bases separated the two germline ends. In DNA form, the CDR3 reads TGTGCCAGCCGGGCGGCCGGGGGACGGGATGAGCAGTTCTTC. This codes for CASRAAGGRDEQFF.

The V gene is TRBV28, the J gene TRBJ1-4; D not resolved. Trimming took 3 bases from V and 0 from J, leaving 8 bases between them. Germline V CDR1 and CDR2: MDHEN, SYDVKM. The CDR3 sequence is 15 residues long. The CDR3 DNA is TGTGCCAGCAGTTTGTCCCGGGCAACTAATGAAAAACTGTTTTTT. Its translation: CASSLSRATNEKLFF.

The chain joins TRBV28 to TRBJ1-3; a weak D match, TRBD1 (5 bases). The CDR3 runs to 15 residues. CDR1 is MDHEN and CDR2 is SYDVKM in the germline V gene. V lost 8 bases to trimming and J lost 8 bases, with 22 bases between them. The CDR3 sequence: CASLFQGLHGDTIYF. Written as DNA, the CDR3 is TGTGCCAGCCTTTTTCAGGGTCTCCACGGGGACACCATATATTTT.

This clone occurred a few times. V and J are TRBV2 and TRBJ1-2, with no clear D. CDR3 length: 11 residues. Trimming cost V 4 bases and J 8 bases, with 8 bases left between them. CDR1 SNHLY and CDR2 FYNNEI come from the germline V gene. In DNA form, the CDR3 reads TGTGCCAGCAGTGTCGGCGGGGGCTACACCTTC. This codes for CASSVGGGYTF.

V usage is TRBV29-1 and J usage is TRBJ2-7; D not resolved. The CDR3 has 11 residues. Deletions cut 7 bases from V and 3 bases from J, with 10 bases between. Germline V CDR1 and CDR2: SQVTM, ANQGSEA. The CDR3 DNA reads as TGCAGCGCTATGATCGGCTACGAGCAGTACTTC. This translates into CSAMIGYEQYF.

The gene calls are TRBV27 and TRBJ2-1; D call uncertain. The CDR3 covers 15 residues. V lost 1 base and J 5 bases, leaving 12 bases between the germline ends. Germline CDR1 reads MNHEY; CDR2 reads SMNVEV (reference sequence). CDR3 sequence reads: CASSLLLGKDNEQFF. In DNA form, the CDR3 reads TGTGCCAGCAGTTTATTATTAGGAAAGGACAATGAGCAGTTCTTC.

V usage is TRBV7-6 and J usage is TRBJ2-1; D may be TRBD2 (6 bases). V was clipped by 5 bases and J by 8 bases, with 25 bases between them. This CDR3 region has 17 residues. Germline V gene lookup returns CDR1 SGHVS and CDR2 FNYEAQ. The CDR3 DNA follows: TGTGCCAGCAGCCCCCGTAGCTGGGACTCCCATGACGATGAGCAGTTCTTC. Translated, it gives CASSPRSWDSHDDEQFF.